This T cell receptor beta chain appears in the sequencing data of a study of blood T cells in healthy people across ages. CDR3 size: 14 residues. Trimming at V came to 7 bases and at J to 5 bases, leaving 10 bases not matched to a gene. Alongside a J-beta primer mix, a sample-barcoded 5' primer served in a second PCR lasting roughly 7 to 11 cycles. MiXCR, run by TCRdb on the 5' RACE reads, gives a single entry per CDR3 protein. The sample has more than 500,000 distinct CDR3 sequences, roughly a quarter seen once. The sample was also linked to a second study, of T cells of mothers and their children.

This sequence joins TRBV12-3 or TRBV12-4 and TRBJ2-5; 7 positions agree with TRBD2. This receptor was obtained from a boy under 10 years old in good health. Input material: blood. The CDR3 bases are TGTGCCAGCACCTTAAGCGGGGCGGGGGAGACCCAGTACTTC. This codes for CASTLSGAGETQYF.